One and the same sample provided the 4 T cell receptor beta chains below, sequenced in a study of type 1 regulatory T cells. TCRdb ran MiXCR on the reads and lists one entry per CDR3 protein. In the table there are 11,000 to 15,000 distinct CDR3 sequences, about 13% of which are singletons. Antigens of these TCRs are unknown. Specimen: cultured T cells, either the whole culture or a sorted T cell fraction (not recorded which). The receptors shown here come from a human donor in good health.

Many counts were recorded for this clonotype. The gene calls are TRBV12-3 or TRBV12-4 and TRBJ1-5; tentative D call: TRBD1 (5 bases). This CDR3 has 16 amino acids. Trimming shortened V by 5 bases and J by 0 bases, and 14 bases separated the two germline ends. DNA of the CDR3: TGTGCCAGCAGTAAAGGAGGGGCTAATAGCAATCAGCCCCAGCATTTT. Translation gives CASSKGGANSNQPQHF.

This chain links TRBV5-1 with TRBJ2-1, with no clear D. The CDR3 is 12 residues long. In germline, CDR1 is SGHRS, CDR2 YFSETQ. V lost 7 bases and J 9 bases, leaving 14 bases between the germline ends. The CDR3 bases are TGCGCCAGCGCCGGTACGGTGGGTGAGCAGTTCTTC. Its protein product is CASAGTVGEQFF. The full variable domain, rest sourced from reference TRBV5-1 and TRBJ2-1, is KAGVTQTPRYLIKTRGQQVTLSCSPISGHRSVSWYQQTPGQGLQFLFEYFSETQRNKGNFPGRFSGRQFSNSRSEMNVSTLELGDSALYLCASAGTVGEQFFGPGTRLTVL.

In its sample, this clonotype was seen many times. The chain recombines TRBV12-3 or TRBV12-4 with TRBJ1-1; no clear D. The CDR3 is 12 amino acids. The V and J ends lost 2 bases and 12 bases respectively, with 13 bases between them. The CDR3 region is CASSLTSRRSFF. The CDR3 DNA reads TGTGCCAGCAGTTTAACGTCCAGACGGTCTTTCTTT.

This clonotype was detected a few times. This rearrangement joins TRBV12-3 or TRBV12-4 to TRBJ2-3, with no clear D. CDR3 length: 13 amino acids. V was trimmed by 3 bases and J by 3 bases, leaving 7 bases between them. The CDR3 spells CASSFFGTDTQYF. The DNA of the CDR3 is TGTGCCAGCAGTTTTTTTGGGACAGATACGCAGTATTTT.